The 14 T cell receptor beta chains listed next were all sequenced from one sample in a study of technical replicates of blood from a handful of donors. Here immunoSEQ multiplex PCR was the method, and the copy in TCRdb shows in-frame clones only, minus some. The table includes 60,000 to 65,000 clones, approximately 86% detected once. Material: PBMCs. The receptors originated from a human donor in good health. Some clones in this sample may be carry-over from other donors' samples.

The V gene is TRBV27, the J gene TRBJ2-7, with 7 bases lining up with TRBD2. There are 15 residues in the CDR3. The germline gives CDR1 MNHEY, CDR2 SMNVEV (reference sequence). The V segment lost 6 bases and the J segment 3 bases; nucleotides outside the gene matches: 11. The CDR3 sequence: CASSLTGGLVYEQYF. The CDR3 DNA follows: TGTGCCAGCAGCCTTACGGGGGGACTGGTCTACGAGCAGTACTTC.

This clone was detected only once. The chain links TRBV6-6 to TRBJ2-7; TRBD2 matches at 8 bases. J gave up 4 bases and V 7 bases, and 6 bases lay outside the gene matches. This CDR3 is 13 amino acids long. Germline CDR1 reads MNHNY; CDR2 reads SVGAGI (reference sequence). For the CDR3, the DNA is TGTGCCAGCACCCGGGAGGGGGGGTACGAGCAGTACTTC. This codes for CASTREGGYEQYF.

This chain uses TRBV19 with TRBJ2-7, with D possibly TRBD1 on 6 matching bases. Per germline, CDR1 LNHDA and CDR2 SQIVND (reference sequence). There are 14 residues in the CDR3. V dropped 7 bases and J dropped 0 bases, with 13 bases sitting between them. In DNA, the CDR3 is TGTGCCAGTAAACAGGGCGTAAGCTCCTACGAGCAGTACTTC. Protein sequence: CASKQGVSSYEQYF. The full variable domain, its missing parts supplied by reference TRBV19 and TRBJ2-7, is DGGITQSPKYLFRKEGQNVTLSCEQNLNHDAMYWYRQDPGQGLRLIYYSQIVNDFQKGDIAEGYSVSREKKESFPLTVTSAQKNPTAFYLCASKQGVSSYEQYFGPGTRLTVT.

CDR3 nucleotide sequence: TGCGCCAGCAGCTTGCCAGGGGGCGCCGGGGAGCTGTTTTTT. Protein product: CASSLPGGAGELFF. The chain combines TRBV5-1 with TRBJ2-2, with 8 bases lining up with TRBD1. The CDR3 has 14 residues. CDR1 and CDR2 from the germline V gene are SGHRS and YFSETQ. The trim removed 1 base at V and 6 bases at J, leaving 2 bases unmatched.

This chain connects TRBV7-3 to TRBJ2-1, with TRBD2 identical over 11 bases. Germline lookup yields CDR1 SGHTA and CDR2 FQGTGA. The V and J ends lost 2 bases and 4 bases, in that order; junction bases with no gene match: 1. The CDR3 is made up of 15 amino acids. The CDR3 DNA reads TGTGCCAGCAGCTTAGGACTAGCGGGTTACAATGAGCAGTTCTTC. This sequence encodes CASSLGLAGYNEQFF.

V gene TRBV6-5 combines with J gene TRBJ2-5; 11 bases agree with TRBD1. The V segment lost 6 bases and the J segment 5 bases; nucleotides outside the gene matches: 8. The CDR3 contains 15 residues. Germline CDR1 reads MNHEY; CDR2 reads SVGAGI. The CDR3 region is CASRAGQGAWETQYF. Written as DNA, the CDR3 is TGTGCCAGCAGGGCCGGACAGGGGGCATGGGAGACCCAGTACTTC.

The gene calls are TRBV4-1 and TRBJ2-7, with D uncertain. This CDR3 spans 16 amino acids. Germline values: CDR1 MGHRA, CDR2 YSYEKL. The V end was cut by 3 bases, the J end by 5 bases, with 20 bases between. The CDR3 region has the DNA TGCGCCAGCAGCCAGGCATCAGGTGCCGTGCTCCACGAGCAGTACTTC. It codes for CASSQASGAVLHEQYF.

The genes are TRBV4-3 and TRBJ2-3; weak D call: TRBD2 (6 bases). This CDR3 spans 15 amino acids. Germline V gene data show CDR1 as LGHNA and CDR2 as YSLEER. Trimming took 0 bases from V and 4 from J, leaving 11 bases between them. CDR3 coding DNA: TGCGCCAGCAGCCAAGATTGGAGGGGCCCAGATACGCAGTATTTT. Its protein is CASSQDWRGPDTQYF.

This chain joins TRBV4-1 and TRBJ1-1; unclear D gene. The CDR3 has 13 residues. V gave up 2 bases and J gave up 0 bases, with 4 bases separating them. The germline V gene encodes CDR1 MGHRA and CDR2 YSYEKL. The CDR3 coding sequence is TGCGCCAGCAGCCAACCATTGAACACTGAAGCTTTCTTT. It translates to CASSQPLNTEAFF.

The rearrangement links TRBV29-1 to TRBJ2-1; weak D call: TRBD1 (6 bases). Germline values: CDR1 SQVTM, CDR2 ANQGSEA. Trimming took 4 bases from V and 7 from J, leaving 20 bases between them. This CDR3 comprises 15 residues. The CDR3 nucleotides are TGCAGCGTTGTACAGGGCAGTCTATCTGGAAATGAGCAGTTCTTC. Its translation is CSVVQGSLSGNEQFF.

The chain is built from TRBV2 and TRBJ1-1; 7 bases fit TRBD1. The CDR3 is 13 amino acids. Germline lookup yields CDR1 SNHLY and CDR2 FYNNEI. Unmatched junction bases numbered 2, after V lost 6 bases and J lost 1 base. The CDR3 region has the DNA TGTGCCAGCAGCCGACAGGGGAACACTGAAGCTTTCTTT. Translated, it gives CASSRQGNTEAFF. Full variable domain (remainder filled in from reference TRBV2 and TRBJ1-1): EPEVTQTPSHQVTQMGQEVILRCVPISNHLYFYWYRQILGQKVEFLVSFYNNEISEKSEIFDDQFSVERPDGSNFTLKIRSTKLEDSAMYFCASSRQGNTEAFFGQGTRLTVV.

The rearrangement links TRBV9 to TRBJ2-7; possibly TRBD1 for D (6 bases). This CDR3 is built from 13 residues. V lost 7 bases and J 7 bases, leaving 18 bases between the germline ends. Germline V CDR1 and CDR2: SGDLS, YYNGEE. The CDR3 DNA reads TGTGCCAGCCCTACCACAGGGTTTCGGGAGCAGTACTTC. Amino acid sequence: CASPTTGFREQYF.

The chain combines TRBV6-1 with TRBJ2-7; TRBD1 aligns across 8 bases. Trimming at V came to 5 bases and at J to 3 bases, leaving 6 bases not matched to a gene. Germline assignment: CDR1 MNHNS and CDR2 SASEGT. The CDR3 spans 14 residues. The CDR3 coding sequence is TGTGCCAGCAGTATTGACAGGGGCAACTACGAGCAGTACTTC. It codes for CASSIDRGNYEQYF.

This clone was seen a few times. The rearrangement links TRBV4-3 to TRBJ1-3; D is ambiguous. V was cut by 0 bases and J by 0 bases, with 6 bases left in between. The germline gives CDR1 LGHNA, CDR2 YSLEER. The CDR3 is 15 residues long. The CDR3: CASSQDSSSGNTIYF. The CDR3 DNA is TGCGCCAGCAGCCAAGATTCCAGCTCTGGAAACACCATATATTTT.